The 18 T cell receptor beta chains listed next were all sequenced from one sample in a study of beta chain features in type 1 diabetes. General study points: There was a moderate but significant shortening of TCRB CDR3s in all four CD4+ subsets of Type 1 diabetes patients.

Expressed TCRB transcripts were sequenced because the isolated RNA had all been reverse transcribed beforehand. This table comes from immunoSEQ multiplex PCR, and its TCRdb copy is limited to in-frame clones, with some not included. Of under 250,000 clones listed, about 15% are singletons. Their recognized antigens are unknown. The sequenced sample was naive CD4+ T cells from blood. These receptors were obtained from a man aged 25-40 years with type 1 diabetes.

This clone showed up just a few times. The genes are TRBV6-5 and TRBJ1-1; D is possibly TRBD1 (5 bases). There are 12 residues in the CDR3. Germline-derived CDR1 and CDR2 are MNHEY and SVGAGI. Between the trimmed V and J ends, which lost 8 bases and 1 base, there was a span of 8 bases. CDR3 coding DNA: TGTGCCAGCTCCAGGGCGAACACTGAAGCTTTCTTT. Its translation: CASSRANTEAFF.

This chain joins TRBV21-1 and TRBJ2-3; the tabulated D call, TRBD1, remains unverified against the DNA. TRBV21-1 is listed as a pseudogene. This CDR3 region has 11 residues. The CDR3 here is CALCRGDTQYF. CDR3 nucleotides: TGTGCCCTGTGTAGGGGGGATACGCAGTATTTT.

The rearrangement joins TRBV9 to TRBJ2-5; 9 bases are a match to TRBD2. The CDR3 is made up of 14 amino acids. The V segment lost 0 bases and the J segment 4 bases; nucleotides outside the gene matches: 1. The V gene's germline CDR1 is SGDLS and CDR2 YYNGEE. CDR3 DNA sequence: TGTGCCAGCAGCGTAGGCGGGAGGGGAGAGACCCAGTACTTC. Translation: CASSVGGRGETQYF.

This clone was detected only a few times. CDR3 region: CASSRTSGGATDTQYF. The CDR3 nucleotides read TGTGCCAGCAGCCGGACTAGCGGGGGGGCAACAGATACGCAGTATTTT. The chain carries TRBV28 and TRBJ2-3; 15 bases match TRBD2. The CDR3 sequence is 16 residues long. With V trimmed by 6 bases and J by 3 bases, 4 bases remained unmatched. Germline lookup yields CDR1 MDHEN and CDR2 SYDVKM. The full variable domain, rest sourced from reference TRBV28 and TRBJ2-3, is DVKVTQSSRYLVKRTGEKVFLECVQDMDHENMFWYRQDPGLGLRLIYFSYDVKMKEKGDIPEGYSVSREKKERFSLILESASTNQTSMYLCASSRTSGGATDTQYFGPGTRLTVL.

The CDR3 sequence: CASSLEGTGIGYTEAFF. The CDR3 nucleotides are TGTGCCAGCAGCCTCGAGGGGACAGGGATCGGCTACACTGAAGCTTTCTTT. The rearrangement joins TRBV11-2 to TRBJ1-1; 9 positions match TRBD1. CDR3 length: 17 amino acids. Unmatched junction bases numbered 13, after V lost 5 bases and J lost 3 bases. The germline CDR1 and CDR2 sequences are SGHAT and FQNNGV.

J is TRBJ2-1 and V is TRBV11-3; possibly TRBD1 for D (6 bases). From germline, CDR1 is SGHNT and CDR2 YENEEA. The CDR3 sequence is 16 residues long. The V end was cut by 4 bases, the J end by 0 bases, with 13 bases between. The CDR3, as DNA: TGTGCCAGCAGCTCAAGGACAGCCCGCTCCTACAATGAGCAGTTCTTC. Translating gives CASSSRTARSYNEQFF.

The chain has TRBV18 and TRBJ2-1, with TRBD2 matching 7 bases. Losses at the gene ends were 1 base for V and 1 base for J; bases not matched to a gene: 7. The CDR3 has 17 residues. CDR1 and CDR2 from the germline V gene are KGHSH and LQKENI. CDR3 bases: TGTGCCAGCTCACCACAGGAAGCGGGAAGTTCCTACAATGAGCAGTTCTTC. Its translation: CASSPQEAGSSYNEQFF. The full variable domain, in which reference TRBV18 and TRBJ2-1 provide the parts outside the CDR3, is NAGVMQNPRHLVRRRGQEARLRCSPMKGHSHVYWYRQLPEEGLKFMVYLQKENIIDESGMPKERFSAEFPKEGPSILRIQQVVRGDSAAYFCASSPQEAGSSYNEQFFGPGTRLTVL.

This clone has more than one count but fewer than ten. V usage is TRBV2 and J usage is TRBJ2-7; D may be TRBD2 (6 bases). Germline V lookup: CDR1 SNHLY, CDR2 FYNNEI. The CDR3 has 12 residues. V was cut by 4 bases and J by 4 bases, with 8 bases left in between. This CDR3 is CASSAAGYEQYF. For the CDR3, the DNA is TGTGCCAGCAGTGCCGCGGGATACGAGCAGTACTTC.

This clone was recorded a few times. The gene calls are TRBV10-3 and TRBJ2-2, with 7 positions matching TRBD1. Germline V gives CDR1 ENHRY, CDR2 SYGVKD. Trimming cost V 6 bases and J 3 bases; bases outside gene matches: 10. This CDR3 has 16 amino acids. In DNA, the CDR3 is TGTGCCATCAGAGGACAGGTCCCCTGGGACACCGGGGAGCTGTTTTTT. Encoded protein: CAIRGQVPWDTGELFF.

The CDR3, as DNA: TGTGCCAGCAGCGTAGGGACAGGGGTTGGCTACACCTTC. Its protein is CASSVGTGVGYTF. The rearrangement uses TRBV9 and TRBJ1-2; 9 bases map to TRBD1. CDR1 and CDR2 (germline): SGDLS, YYNGEE. The CDR3 length is 13 residues. Trimming at V came to 0 bases and at J to 7 bases, leaving 1 base not matched to a gene.

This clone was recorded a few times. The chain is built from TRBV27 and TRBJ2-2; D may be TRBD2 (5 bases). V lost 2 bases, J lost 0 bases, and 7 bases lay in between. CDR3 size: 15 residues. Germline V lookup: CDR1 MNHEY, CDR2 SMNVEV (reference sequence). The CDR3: CASSLGLSNTGELFF. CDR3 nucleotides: TGTGCCAGCAGTTTAGGACTTTCGAACACCGGGGAGCTGTTTTTT.

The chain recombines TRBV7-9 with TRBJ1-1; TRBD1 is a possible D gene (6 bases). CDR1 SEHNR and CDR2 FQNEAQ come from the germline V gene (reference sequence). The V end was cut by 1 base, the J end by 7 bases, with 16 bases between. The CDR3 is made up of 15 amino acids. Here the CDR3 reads CASSLENRAPSEAFF. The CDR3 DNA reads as TGTGCCAGCAGCTTAGAAAACAGGGCCCCGAGTGAAGCTTTCTTT.

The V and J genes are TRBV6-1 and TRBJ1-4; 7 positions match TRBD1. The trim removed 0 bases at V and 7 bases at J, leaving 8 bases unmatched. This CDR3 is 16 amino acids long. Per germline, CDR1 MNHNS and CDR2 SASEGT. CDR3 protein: CASSEAPQGVGEKLFF. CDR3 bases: TGTGCCAGCAGTGAAGCCCCGCAGGGGGTGGGTGAAAAACTGTTTTTT.

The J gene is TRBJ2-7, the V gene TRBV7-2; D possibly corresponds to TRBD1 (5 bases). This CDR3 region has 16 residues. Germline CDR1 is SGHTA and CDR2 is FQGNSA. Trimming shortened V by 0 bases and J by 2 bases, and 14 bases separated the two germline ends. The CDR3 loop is CASSLAGQGGTYEQYF. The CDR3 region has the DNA TGTGCCAGCAGCTTAGCGGGGCAGGGTGGGACCTACGAGCAGTACTTC.

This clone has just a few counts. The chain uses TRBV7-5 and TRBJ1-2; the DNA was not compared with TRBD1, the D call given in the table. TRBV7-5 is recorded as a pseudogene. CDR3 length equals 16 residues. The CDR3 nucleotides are TGTGCCAGAAGCTTAAGAATCGGTAGGGACATCTATGGCTACACCTTC. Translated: CARSLRIGRDIYGYTF.

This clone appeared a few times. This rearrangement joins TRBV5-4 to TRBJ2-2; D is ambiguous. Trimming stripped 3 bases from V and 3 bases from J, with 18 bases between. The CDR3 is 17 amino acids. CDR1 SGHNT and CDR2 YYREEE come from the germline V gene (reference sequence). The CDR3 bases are TGTGCCAGCAGCTACTCTAACTCCCCCCGGGACACCGGGGAGCTGTTTTTT. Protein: CASSYSNSPRDTGELFF.

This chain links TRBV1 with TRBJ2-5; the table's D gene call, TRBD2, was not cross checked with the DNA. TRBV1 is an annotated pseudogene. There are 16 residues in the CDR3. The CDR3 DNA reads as TGCACCAGCAGGGAGACTAGCGGGAGCCTCCAAGAGACCCAGTACTTC. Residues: CTSRETSGSLQETQYF.

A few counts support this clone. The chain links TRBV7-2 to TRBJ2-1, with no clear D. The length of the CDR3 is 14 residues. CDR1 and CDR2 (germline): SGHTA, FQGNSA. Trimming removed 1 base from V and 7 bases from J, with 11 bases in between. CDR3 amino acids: CASSLGSGSNEQFF. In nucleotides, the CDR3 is TGTGCCAGCAGCTTAGGGAGTGGGTCTAATGAGCAGTTCTTC.